One and the same sample provided the 26 T cell receptor beta chains below, sequenced in a study of graft-versus-host responses after intestinal transplantation. TCRdb keeps only in-frame clones here, not all; method: immunoSEQ multiplex PCR. The table lists 55,000 to 70,000 clones, around nine tenths of them singletons. Sequenced here: PBMCs, sampled roughly 120 days after intestinal transplantation. The receptor source for this set is a human patient who received an intestinal transplant, so some T cells may come from the graft donor.

V usage is TRBV5-1 and J usage is TRBJ2-1, with 11 bases lining up with TRBD2. Germline V gene lookup returns CDR1 SGHRS and CDR2 YFSETQ. CDR3 length: 20 residues. With V trimmed by 4 bases and J by 4 bases, 19 bases remained unmatched. The CDR3 region is CASSMPLAGETRRAYNEQFF. CDR3 nucleotide sequence: TGCGCCAGCAGCATGCCACTAGCGGGAGAAACGCGGCGAGCATACAATGAGCAGTTCTTC.

In nucleotides, the CDR3 is TGTGCCAGCAGCTTAAGGGGGGCTGGAAACACCATATATTTT. Translated: CASSLRGAGNTIYF. The V and J genes are TRBV7-6 and TRBJ1-3, with D possibly being TRBD1 (6 bases). Looked up from germline, CDR1 is SGHVS and CDR2 is FNYEAQ. This CDR3 has 14 residues. Trimming removed 2 bases from V and 2 bases from J, with 7 bases in between.

V is TRBV5-4 and J is TRBJ2-1, with a weak D call TRBD2 (6 bases). CDR3 length equals 14 residues. V was trimmed by 7 bases and J by 4 bases, leaving 15 bases between them. CDR1 is SGHNT, CDR2 YYREEE, per germline (reference sequence). The CDR3 here is CASVVAGKYNEQFF. The CDR3 coding sequence is TGTGCCAGCGTCGTGGCGGGGAAGTACAATGAGCAGTTCTTC.

The chain recombines TRBV28 with TRBJ1-3, with D uncertain. The V gene lost 0 bases and the J gene lost 8 bases, with 17 bases spanning the gap. Germline assignment: CDR1 MDHEN and CDR2 SYDVKM. The CDR3 totals 16 residues. The CDR3 region is CASSLWLEGSDHTIYF. In DNA form, the CDR3 reads TGTGCCAGCAGTTTATGGCTCGAGGGCAGCGACCACACCATATATTTT.

The chain carries TRBV6-5 and TRBJ2-7, with D possibly matching TRBD2 (7 bases). V was clipped by 8 bases and J by 2 bases, with 13 bases between them. CDR3 length equals 13 residues. Per the germline V gene, CDR1 is MNHEY and CDR2 is SVGAGI. The CDR3 sequence: CASCRGAAYEQYF. DNA for the CDR3: TGTGCCAGCTGCCGGGGGGCCGCCTACGAGCAGTACTTC.

The chain couples TRBV28 to TRBJ1-3, with 7 bases aligning to TRBD1. V was clipped by 6 bases and J by 4 bases; unmatched bases: 6. The CDR3 loop spans 14 amino acids. Germline assignment: CDR1 MDHEN and CDR2 SYDVKM. CDR3 bases: TGTGCCAGCAGGAACAGGGGCAACGGAAACACCATATATTTT. Amino acid sequence: CASRNRGNGNTIYF. Full variable domain (missing parts from reference TRBV28 and TRBJ1-3): DVKVTQSSRYLVKRTGEKVFLECVQDMDHENMFWYRQDPGLGLRLIYFSYDVKMKEKGDIPEGYSVSREKKERFSLILESASTNQTSMYLCASRNRGNGNTIYFGEGSWLTVV.

This sequence joins TRBV6-5 and TRBJ2-7; possible D gene TRBD1, 5 bases. Per the germline V gene, CDR1 is MNHEY and CDR2 is SVGAGI. CDR3 size: 13 residues. Between the trimmed V and J ends, which lost 5 bases and 3 bases, there was a span of 11 bases. Here the CDR3 DNA reads TGTGCCAGCAGTGCAGGGATAGGCTACGAGCAGTACTTC. It specifies CASSAGIGYEQYF.

This clone was seen a few times. The chain links TRBV27 to TRBJ2-7; 7 bases line up with TRBD1. Per germline, CDR1 MNHEY and CDR2 SMNVEV (reference sequence). The CDR3 totals 14 residues. The J segment lost 0 bases and the V segment lost 8 bases, leaving 7 bases of the junction unmatched. The CDR3, as DNA: TGTGCCAGCCGAGGACAGGACAGCTCCTACGAGCAGTACTTC. Encoded protein: CASRGQDSSYEQYF.

This sequence joins TRBV5-8 and TRBJ1-2; 7 nucleotides line up with TRBD1. Germline trimming cut 0 bases from V and 1 base from J; bases unmatched to any gene: 6. This CDR3 region has 16 residues. Germline values: CDR1 SGHTS, CDR2 YDEGEE. The CDR3 loop reads CASSLGGQNLNYGYTF. CDR3 coding DNA: TGTGCCAGCAGCTTGGGGGGACAGAACCTTAACTATGGCTACACCTTC.

This clone was seen only once. This rearrangement joins TRBV19 to TRBJ2-1; 7 positions match TRBD2. Per the germline V gene, CDR1 is LNHDA and CDR2 is SQIVND (reference sequence). Losses at the gene ends were 3 bases for V and 10 bases for J; bases not matched to a gene: 9. The CDR3 sequence is 14 residues long. Written as DNA, the CDR3 is TGTGCCAGTAGTATTTCGGGGGGAAAAAACGAGCAGTTCTTC. Residues: CASSISGGKNEQFF.

The chain joins TRBV2 to TRBJ2-7; the D gene could be TRBD1 or TRBD2 (6 bases each). The J call is doubtful: the DNA matches TRBJ2-1 better. The CDR3 runs 14 residues. CDR1 SNHLY and CDR2 FYNNEI come from the germline V gene. CDR3 nucleotide sequence: TGTGCCAGCGCGGGGACACCCCCCAACAATGAGCAGTTCTTC. Its translation is CASAGTPPNNEQFF.

The rearrangement links TRBV19 to TRBJ2-5; perhaps TRBD1 as D (5 bases). Trimming pared 1 base from V and 0 bases from J, leaving 6 bases between. The germline CDR1 and CDR2 sequences are LNHDA and SQIVND (reference sequence). CDR3 length equals 14 residues. The CDR3 is CASSIGQYQETQYF. The CDR3 DNA sequence: TGTGCCAGTAGTATAGGACAGTACCAAGAGACCCAGTACTTC.

CDR3 region: CASSDLAYPPGELFF. The CDR3 DNA follows: TGTGCCAGCAGTGACTTGGCGTATCCTCCCGGGGAGCTGTTTTTT. The chain couples TRBV2 to TRBJ2-2; D unresolved. Trimming left V 3 bases short and J 6 bases short, with 14 bases between. Looked up from germline, CDR1 is SNHLY and CDR2 is FYNNEI. The CDR3 is 15 residues long.

V and J are TRBV28 and TRBJ1-5; no clear D gene. Per germline, CDR1 MDHEN and CDR2 SYDVKM. There are 14 residues in the CDR3. With 7 bases removed from V and 1 base from J, the gap between germline ends came to 11 bases. The chain's CDR3 is CASTPGGSNQPQHF. In DNA form, the CDR3 reads TGTGCCAGCACCCCGGGAGGGAGCAATCAGCCCCAGCATTTT.

V and J are TRBV30 and TRBJ2-7; D might be TRBD1 or TRBD2, each matching 5 bases. Trimming shortened V by 0 bases and J by 7 bases, and 16 bases separated the two germline ends. The CDR3 covers 14 residues. Germline V gene lookup returns CDR1 GTSNPN and CDR2 SVGIG (reference sequence). CDR3 protein: CAWSVRSERGEQYF. The CDR3 DNA reads as TGTGCCTGGAGTGTACGTAGCGAGAGGGGAGAGCAGTACTTC.

CDR3 region: CASSLVRWTGDGSPLHF. CDR3 in DNA: TGTGCCAGCAGCTTAGTCAGGTGGACAGGGGATGGATCACCCCTCCACTTT. The chain joins TRBV11-2 to TRBJ1-6, with TRBD1 matching 9 bases. Germline lookup yields CDR1 SGHAT and CDR2 FQNNGV. The junction had 11 bases not matched to a gene; V was cut back by 1 base and J by 10 bases. CDR3 size: 17 residues.

This sequence joins TRBV6-5 and TRBJ1-1; TRBD1 matches at 9 bases. The CDR3 runs 14 residues. Looked up from germline, CDR1 is MNHEY and CDR2 is SVGAGI. Trimming cost V 6 bases and J 5 bases; bases outside gene matches: 7. The CDR3 is CASSDDRGKTEAFF. The CDR3 DNA is TGTGCCAGCAGCGACGACAGGGGGAAGACTGAAGCTTTCTTT.

The chain carries TRBV28 and TRBJ2-5, with 11 nucleotides matching TRBD2. The junction had 16 bases not matched to a gene; V was cut back by 8 bases and J by 5 bases. The CDR3 is 17 amino acids. Germline V gives CDR1 MDHEN, CDR2 SYDVKM. CDR3 DNA: TGTGCCAGCCAGAGTACTAGCGGGAGAGCCAGGCGGGAGACCCAGTACTTC. Its protein product is CASQSTSGRARRETQYF.

The J gene is TRBJ2-2, the V gene TRBV5-4, with D maybe TRBD1 (6 bases). Germline values: CDR1 SGHNT, CDR2 YYREEE (reference sequence). The V gene lost 3 bases and the J gene lost 0 bases, with 6 bases spanning the gap. CDR3 size: 14 residues. The CDR3 loop is CASSWDTNTGELFF. The CDR3 DNA sequence: TGTGCCAGCAGCTGGGACACGAACACCGGGGAGCTGTTTTTT.

This rearrangement joins TRBV4-1 to TRBJ2-1, with TRBD2 matching over 10 bases. Germline trimming cut 0 bases from V and 4 bases from J; bases unmatched to any gene: 12. The CDR3 totals 19 residues. Germline-derived CDR1 and CDR2 are MGHRA and YSYEKL. The CDR3, as DNA: TGCGCCAGCAGCCAAGAAGGTCGGGGGCTAGCGGGGGCTTACAATGAGCAGTTCTTC. Residues: CASSQEGRGLAGAYNEQFF.

The V call is TRBV5-1, the J call TRBJ1-6; a weak D match, TRBD1 (5 bases). Germline-derived CDR1 and CDR2 are SGHRS and YFSETQ. Trimming took 6 bases from V and 9 from J, leaving 16 bases between them. The CDR3 length is 14 residues. The CDR3 region is CASNYGTQGSPLHF. The CDR3 DNA reads as TGCGCCAGCAACTACGGGACCCAGGGTTCACCCCTCCACTTT.

Worth noting for this clone: This sample also contains other DNA sequences that code for the same CDR3. This chain links TRBV29-1 with TRBJ1-4; no definite D call. Between the trimmed V and J ends, which lost 0 bases and 7 bases, there was a span of 15 bases. The V gene's germline CDR1 is SQVTM and CDR2 ANQGSEA. This CDR3 is 15 amino acids long. CDR3 in amino acids: CSVEDMTPGGEKLFF. The CDR3 bases are TGCAGCGTTGAAGATATGACCCCGGGCGGTGAAAAACTGTTTTTT. The full variable domain, rest sourced from reference TRBV29-1 and TRBJ1-4, is SAVISQKPSRDICQRGTSLTIQCQVDSQVTMMFWYRQQPGQSLTLIATANQGSEATYESGFVIDKFPISRPNLTFSTLTVSNMSPEDSSIYLCSVEDMTPGGEKLFFGSGTQLSVL.

The J gene is TRBJ1-2, the V gene TRBV6-1; unclear D gene. CDR3 length: 13 residues. Germline V gene data show CDR1 as MNHNS and CDR2 as SASEGT. Trimming cost V 10 bases and J 7 bases, with 19 bases left between them. In DNA form, the CDR3 reads TGTGCCACCCTGGACGGCCGAGGCCTTGGCTACACCTTC. It specifies CATLDGRGLGYTF.

This chain uses TRBV19 with TRBJ2-3; D may be TRBD1 (5 bases). Germline CDR1 LNHDA, CDR2 SQIVND (reference sequence). The CDR3 spans 16 residues. V lost 7 bases to trimming and J lost 1 base, with 18 bases between them. The CDR3 nucleotides are TGTGCCAGTACCCGTCGGCAGGGCCTTGGCACAGATACGCAGTATTTT. Translation gives CASTRRQGLGTDTQYF.

The chain joins TRBV19 to TRBJ2-7, with 12 bases that match TRBD1. CDR3 length: 14 residues. The V gene end was trimmed by 3 bases and the J gene end by 6 bases; junction bases not matched to a gene: 3. Germline CDR1 is LNHDA and CDR2 is SQIVND (reference sequence). CDR3: CASSMGTGGLEQYF. CDR3 in DNA: TGTGCCAGTAGTATGGGGACAGGGGGCCTCGAGCAGTACTTC. Using reference TRBV19 and TRBJ2-7 for the parts outside the CDR3, the full variable domain is DGGITQSPKYLFRKEGQNVTLSCEQNLNHDAMYWYRQDPGQGLRLIYYSQIVNDFQKGDIAEGYSVSREKKESFPLTVTSAQKNPTAFYLCASSMGTGGLEQYFGPGTRLTVT.

J is TRBJ2-1 and V is TRBV30, with 11 bases that match TRBD2. The CDR3 has 15 amino acids. CDR1 is GTSNPN and CDR2 is SVGIG in the germline V gene (reference sequence). V dropped 2 bases and J dropped 2; count of bases not matched to a gene: 2. CDR3 DNA: TGTGCCTGGAGTTTGACTAGCGGGGCCTACAATGAGCAGTTCTTC. The encoded protein is CAWSLTSGAYNEQFF.